The rows below give T cell receptor beta chains drawn from one sample of a study of patients and donors after allogeneic stem cell transplantation. Each CDR3 protein gets one entry after TCRdb re-called the RT-PCR reads with MiXCR. This table holds more than 850,000 distinct CDR3 sequences, roughly 17% found once. Sequencing was performed on blood, either unsorted or a sorted T cell fraction (not recorded which). The receptors stem from a human donor who was either an allogeneic HSCT recipient or a stem cell or donor lymphocyte infusion donor (not recorded which). It is not recorded whose cells these are; they may come from a transplant donor. Each CDR3 is given with its conserved first and last residue. The D gene is left open where the match is weak. Size values are once, few and many counts, or a class for expanded clones, and some rows have none.

V gene	clone size	D gene	J gene	CDR3 DNA	CDR3 protein
TRBV5-1	.	TRBD1	TRBJ1-1	TGCGCCAGCAGCATACGGACAGGGGGTGGCACTGAAGCTTTCTTT	CASSIRTGGGTEAFF
TRBV29-1	many	.	TRBJ2-3	TGCAGCGTGGTACCCACAGATACGCAGTATTTT	CSVVPTDTQYF
TRBV4-1	.	.	TRBJ1-2	TGCGCCAGCAGCCCACCGGCTGGGGTGGGATATGGCTACACCTTC	CASSPPAGVGYGYTF
TRBV9	.	.	TRBJ2-5	TGTGCCAGCAGCGTCCTCCTTCAAGAGACCCAGTACTTC	CASSVLLQETQYF
TRBV25-1	.	TRBD1	TRBJ2-7	TGTGCCAGCAGAGGGACAGATACCTACGAGCAGTACTTC	CASRGTDTYEQYF
TRBV12-3/TRBV12-4	.	.	TRBJ2-3	TGTGCCAGCAGCCGAGGGGCCACAAATCCCACAGATACGCAGTATTTT	CASSRGATNPTDTQYF
TRBV12-3/TRBV12-4	many	.	TRBJ1-1	TGTGCCAGCAGAGCAGGGGCAAACACTGAAGCTTTCTTT	CASRAGANTEAFF
TRBV6-1	.	TRBD2	TRBJ2-3	TGTGCCAGCAGAAACGCGGGAGGGTGGGCATATACGCAGTATTTT	CASRNAGGWAYTQYF
TRBV9	.	TRBD2	TRBJ2-2	TGTGCCAGCACCCAAGGGACTAGCGGGACCACCGGGGAGCTGTTTTTT	CASTQGTSGTTGELFF
TRBV7-3	.	.	TRBJ1-6	TGTGCCAGCAGCTCCAAGGTCGGAAGTTCACCCCTCCACTTT	CASSSKVGSSPLHF
TRBV20-1	few	TRBD1	TRBJ1-4	TGCAGTGCTAGCGCGTGGACAGGGGGTAGTGAAAAACTGTTTTTT	CSASAWTGGSEKLFF
TRBV5-1	.	.	TRBJ2-5	TGCGCCAGCAGCTTTGGGGTCAGGGGAGAGACCCAGTACTTC	CASSFGVRGETQYF
TRBV29-1	.	.	TRBJ1-1	TGCAGCGTTGAAGTCCTCGGGGGGGTGAACACTGAAGCTTTCTTT	CSVEVLGGVNTEAFF
TRBV29-1	many	.	TRBJ1-1	TGCAGCGCCTCCTCCGGACAAAGGCCCTTGAACACTGAAGCTTTCTTT	CSASSGQRPLNTEAFF